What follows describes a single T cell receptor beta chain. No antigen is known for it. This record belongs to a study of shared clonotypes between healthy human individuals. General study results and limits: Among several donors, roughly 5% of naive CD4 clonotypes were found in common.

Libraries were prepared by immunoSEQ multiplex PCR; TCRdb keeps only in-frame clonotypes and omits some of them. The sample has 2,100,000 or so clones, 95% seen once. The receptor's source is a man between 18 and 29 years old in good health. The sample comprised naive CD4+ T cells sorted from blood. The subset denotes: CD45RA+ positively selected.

In DNA form, the CDR3 reads TGCGCCAGCAGGGACAGGAGGAGCTCCTATAATTCACCCCTCCACTTT. It yields the protein CASRDRRSSYNSPLHF. The gene calls are TRBV10-1 and TRBJ1-6; 7 nucleotides agree with TRBD1. From germline, CDR1 is WNHNN and CDR2 SYGVQD (reference sequence). The junction had 5 bases not matched to a gene; V was cut back by 6 bases and J by 0 bases. The CDR3 sequence is 16 residues long.